Listed here are 17 T cell receptor beta chains from one sample, sequenced in a study of blood T cell repertoires in COVID-19. The assay was immunoSEQ multiplex PCR, and TCRdb's table has in-frame clones only and misses some. The table has about 210,000 clones, around 83% seen once. Sequences were obtained from peripheral blood. The receptor set was obtained from a man aged 45-65 years with active or convalescent COVID-19.

The chain recombines TRBV5-4 with TRBJ1-2; perhaps TRBD1 as D (5 bases). This CDR3 spans 17 amino acids. CDR1 is SGHNT and CDR2 is YYREEE in the germline V gene (reference sequence). Trimming shortened V by 4 bases and J by 6 bases, and 25 bases separated the two germline ends. CDR3: CASSIPTGTVEGDGYTF. CDR3 nucleotides: TGTGCCAGCAGCATACCGACCGGGACTGTAGAAGGAGATGGCTACACCTTC.

The chain combines TRBV19 with TRBJ2-7, with TRBD1 matching over 7 bases. The germline V gene encodes CDR1 LNHDA and CDR2 SQIVND (reference sequence). V was clipped by 6 bases and J by 3 bases; unmatched bases: 8. The CDR3 consists of 14 residues. The CDR3 DNA follows: TGTGCCAGTAGCCAGACAGGGATAATCTACGAGCAGTACTTC. This translates into CASSQTGIIYEQYF. The complete variable domain, with remaining parts taken from reference TRBV19 and TRBJ2-7, reads DGGITQSPKYLFRKEGQNVTLSCEQNLNHDAMYWYRQDPGQGLRLIYYSQIVNDFQKGDIAEGYSVSREKKESFPLTVTSAQKNPTAFYLCASSQTGIIYEQYFGPGTRLTVT.

In its sample, this clone was seen a few times. The V gene is TRBV28, the J gene TRBJ1-4; 9 bases agree with TRBD1. Looked up from germline, CDR1 is MDHEN and CDR2 is SYDVKM. V was clipped by 5 bases and J by 6 bases; unmatched bases: 13. CDR3 length: 17 amino acids. This chain's CDR3 is CASSLTSGGTGYEKLFF. The CDR3 DNA follows: TGTGCCAGCAGTCTTACCTCCGGCGGGACAGGGTATGAAAAACTGTTTTTT.

The chain joins TRBV4-3 to TRBJ1-1, with D perhaps matching TRBD1 (6 bases). This CDR3 has 13 amino acids. Germline V CDR1 and CDR2: LGHNA, YSLEER. Trimming removed 4 bases from V and 2 bases from J, with 8 bases in between. The chain's CDR3 is CASSRTANTEAFF. The CDR3 bases are TGCGCCAGCAGCCGGACAGCTAACACTGAAGCTTTCTTT.

The CDR3 region has the DNA TGTGCCACCGCACAGGTGCGCAATCAGCCCCAGCATTTT. It specifies CATAQVRNQPQHF. The V and J genes are TRBV28 and TRBJ1-5, with a possible D match to TRBD1 (5 bases). The germline V gene has CDR1 MDHEN and CDR2 SYDVKM. This CDR3 is built from 13 residues. Trimming shortened V by 10 bases and J by 2 bases, and 12 bases separated the two germline ends. The variable domain in full, completed from reference TRBV28 and TRBJ1-5, reads DVKVTQSSRYLVKRTGEKVFLECVQDMDHENMFWYRQDPGLGLRLIYFSYDVKMKEKGDIPEGYSVSREKKERFSLILESASTNQTSMYLCATAQVRNQPQHFGDGTRLSIL.

The rearrangement uses TRBV5-1 and TRBJ1-5, with D uncertain. The length of the CDR3 is 13 residues. V lost 4 bases and J 4 bases, leaving 9 bases between the germline ends. Germline-derived CDR1 and CDR2 are SGHRS and YFSETQ. CDR3 in DNA: TGCGCCAGCAGCGAGGGTTGGAATCAGCCCCAGCATTTT. This translates into CASSEGWNQPQHF.

V is TRBV28 and J is TRBJ2-7; D is perhaps TRBD1 (6 bases). Germline V lookup: CDR1 MDHEN, CDR2 SYDVKM. V was clipped by 7 bases and J by 0 bases, with 13 bases between them. This CDR3 has 14 residues. The CDR3 DNA follows: TGTGCCAGCACAAAGACAGGCGACTCCTACGAGCAGTACTTC. It codes for CASTKTGDSYEQYF.

The chain is built from TRBV2 and TRBJ1-6, with D perhaps matching TRBD1 (6 bases). CDR1 and CDR2 (germline): SNHLY, FYNNEI. The V end lost 8 bases, the J end lost 9 bases, and 17 bases lay between the germline ends. The length of the CDR3 is 14 residues. The CDR3 spells CASYPTGLGSPLHF. For the CDR3, the DNA is TGTGCCAGCTACCCCACAGGGCTGGGTTCACCCCTCCACTTT.

The chain couples TRBV5-5 to TRBJ1-6, with D unclear. Trimming took off 1 base at V and 6 bases at J, with 11 bases between the two ends. There are 15 residues in the CDR3. The germline V gene has CDR1 SGHKS and CDR2 YYEKEE (reference sequence). CDR3 DNA sequence: TGTGCCAGCAGCTTGTATATTGGGAGTAATTCACCCCTCCACTTT. Amino acids: CASSLYIGSNSPLHF.

This chain connects TRBV10-3 to TRBJ1-2, with D unresolved. CDR3 length: 14 amino acids. Germline V gene sequence: CDR1 ENHRY, CDR2 SYGVKD. Deletions cut 3 bases from V and 5 bases from J, with 13 bases between. Here the CDR3 DNA reads TGTGCCATCAGTGAAGCGAGGGCCTCATATGGCTACACCTTC. The encoded protein is CAISEARASYGYTF.

V is TRBV30 and J is TRBJ2-1; 7 bases are shared with TRBD2. CDR1 and CDR2 (germline): GTSNPN, SVGIG (reference sequence). With V trimmed by 3 bases and J by 0 bases, 2 bases remained unmatched. The CDR3 has 14 amino acids. CDR3 in DNA: TGTGCCTGGAGCGGCGGGGGCTCCTACAATGAGCAGTTCTTC. It encodes CAWSGGGSYNEQFF.

The V call is TRBV18, the J call TRBJ1-4; 7 nucleotides agree with TRBD1. Germline CDR1 is KGHSH and CDR2 is LQKENI. The CDR3 runs to 16 residues. With 1 base clipped from V and 4 bases from J, the junction kept 6 bases outside the gene matches. The CDR3 DNA reads TGTGCCAGCTCACCACTCGGACAGGACCTTAATGAAAAACTGTTTTTT. This translates into CASSPLGQDLNEKLFF. The complete variable domain, with remaining parts taken from reference TRBV18 and TRBJ1-4, reads NAGVMQNPRHLVRRRGQEARLRCSPMKGHSHVYWYRQLPEEGLKFMVYLQKENIIDESGMPKERFSAEFPKEGPSILRIQQVVRGDSAAYFCASSPLGQDLNEKLFFGSGTQLSVL.

A single count supports this clone. The chain employs TRBV10-2 and TRBJ2-1, with 10 positions matching TRBD2. The V gene end was trimmed by 2 bases and the J gene end by 0 bases; junction bases not matched to a gene: 7. Germline lookup yields CDR1 WSHSY and CDR2 SAAADI. CDR3 length: 18 amino acids. CDR3 in DNA: TGCGCCAGCAGTGAGCTGCCTAGCGGGAGTGGCTCCTACAATGAGCAGTTCTTC. The encoded protein is CASSELPSGSGSYNEQFF.

This clone appeared a single time. The chain joins TRBV28 to TRBJ2-7; 7 bases are a match to TRBD1. Germline lookup yields CDR1 MDHEN and CDR2 SYDVKM. Losses at the gene ends were 3 bases for V and 4 bases for J; bases not matched to a gene: 9. CDR3 size: 15 residues. The CDR3 protein is CASSLGAGGKYEQYF. CDR3 coding DNA: TGTGCCAGCAGTTTGGGGGCAGGGGGTAAGTACGAGCAGTACTTC.

CDR3 bases: TGTGCCAGCAGCCCAGAGCGTGGAGTAAAAAATACGCAGTATTTT. Amino acid sequence: CASSPERGVKNTQYF. The chain employs TRBV4-2 and TRBJ2-3; D not resolved. The V gene's germline CDR1 is LGHNA and CDR2 YNFKEQ. The CDR3 spans 15 residues. The ends were cut back, 4 bases at V and 7 bases at J, with 18 bases in the middle.

This clone turned up a few times. J is TRBJ1-6 and V is TRBV5-4; D gene uncertain. The CDR3 length is 18 residues. V was shortened by 0 bases and J by 10 bases, with 23 bases between the two germline ends. Germline loops: CDR1 SGHNT, CDR2 YYREEE (reference sequence). The CDR3 DNA follows: TGTGCCAGCAGCTTGGGTGATACCCTGGCGGCGACCCCCTCACCCCTCCACTTT. Residues: CASSLGDTLAATPSPLHF.

The table lists this clone with a few counts. The chain recombines TRBV5-4 with TRBJ2-2, with TRBD1 matching over 12 bases. CDR1 and CDR2 (germline): SGHNT, YYREEE (reference sequence). Unmatched junction bases numbered 9, after V lost 6 bases and J lost 6 bases. The CDR3 sequence is 16 residues long. CDR3 in amino acids: CASTRPGQGAPGELFF. The CDR3 nucleotides read TGTGCCAGCACCCGACCGGGACAGGGGGCCCCCGGGGAGCTGTTTTTT.